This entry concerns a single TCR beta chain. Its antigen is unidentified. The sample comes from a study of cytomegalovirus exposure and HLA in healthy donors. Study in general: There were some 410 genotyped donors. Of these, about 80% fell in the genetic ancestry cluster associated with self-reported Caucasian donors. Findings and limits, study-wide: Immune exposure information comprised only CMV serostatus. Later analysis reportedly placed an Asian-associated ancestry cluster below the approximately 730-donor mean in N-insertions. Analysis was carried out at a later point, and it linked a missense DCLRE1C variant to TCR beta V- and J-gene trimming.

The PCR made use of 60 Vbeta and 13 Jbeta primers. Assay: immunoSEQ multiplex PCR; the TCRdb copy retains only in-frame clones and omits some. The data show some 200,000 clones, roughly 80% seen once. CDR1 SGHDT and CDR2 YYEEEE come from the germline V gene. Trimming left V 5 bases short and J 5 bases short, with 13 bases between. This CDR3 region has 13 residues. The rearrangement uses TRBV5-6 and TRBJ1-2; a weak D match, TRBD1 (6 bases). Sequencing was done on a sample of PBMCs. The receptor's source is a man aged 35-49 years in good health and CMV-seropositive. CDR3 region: CASSKGVEYGYTF. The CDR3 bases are TGTGCCAGCAGTAAGGGGGTGGAATATGGCTACACCTTC.